Presented here are 28 T cell receptor beta chains from one specimen sequenced in a study of T cell responses to AZD1222 COVID-19 vaccine. Libraries were prepared by immunoSEQ multiplex PCR; TCRdb keeps only in-frame clonotypes and omits some of them. This sample carries under 200,000 clones, around 90% of them seen once, and the ten largest clones take 1% to 1.5%. Sequenced here: peripheral blood, sampled 28 days after the second AZD1222 dose. Receptor source: an adult who received the AZD1222 COVID-19 vaccine.

The chain uses TRBV27 and TRBJ2-3; D is ambiguous. The V end was cut by 2 bases, the J end by 6 bases, with 9 bases between. The CDR3 has 13 amino acids. From germline, CDR1 is MNHEY and CDR2 SMNVEV (reference sequence). The CDR3 DNA sequence: TGTGCCAGCAGTTTAACCGCGGTGGATACGCAGTATTTT. This sequence encodes CASSLTAVDTQYF.

J is TRBJ1-4 and V is TRBV4-2, with D perhaps TRBD1 (6 bases). V was shortened by 3 bases and J by 4 bases, with 15 bases between the two germline ends. This CDR3 comprises 16 residues. In germline, CDR1 is LGHNA, CDR2 YNFKEQ. The DNA of the CDR3 is TGTGCCAGCAGCCACTGGGCAGGGGCCCTTAATGAAAAACTGTTTTTT. Residues: CASSHWAGALNEKLFF.

J is TRBJ2-7 and V is TRBV27; TRBD2 agrees at 8 bases. Germline lookup yields CDR1 MNHEY and CDR2 SMNVEV (reference sequence). The CDR3 has 15 residues. V was pared by 4 bases and J by 7 bases, with 12 bases of the junction left unmatched. CDR3 in DNA: TGTGCCAGCAGTTCCCCGGGGGGGCCCGTTATGGAGCAGTACTTC. Protein: CASSSPGGPVMEQYF.

The chain links TRBV18 to TRBJ1-1; D gene unclear. The length of the CDR3 is 14 residues. The germline V gene encodes CDR1 KGHSH and CDR2 LQKENI. V lost 1 base and J 5 bases, leaving 11 bases between the germline ends. The CDR3 protein is CASSPQGGDTEAFF. CDR3 DNA: TGTGCCAGCTCACCACAGGGCGGAGATACTGAAGCTTTCTTT.

The chain employs TRBV19 and TRBJ2-1, with 8 bases identical to TRBD2. CDR1 is LNHDA and CDR2 is SQIVND in the germline V gene (reference sequence). The J segment lost 8 bases and the V segment lost 6 bases, leaving 15 bases of the junction unmatched. The CDR3 runs 16 residues. The CDR3 protein is CASSVGGGTLPHEQFF. The CDR3 DNA follows: TGTGCCAGTAGCGTCGGGGGGGGGACCCTTCCCCATGAGCAGTTCTTC. The complete variable domain, with remaining parts taken from reference TRBV19 and TRBJ2-1, reads DGGITQSPKYLFRKEGQNVTLSCEQNLNHDAMYWYRQDPGQGLRLIYYSQIVNDFQKGDIAEGYSVSREKKESFPLTVTSAQKNPTAFYLCASSVGGGTLPHEQFFGPGTRLTVL.

The V and J genes are TRBV19 and TRBJ1-2; TRBD1 might be the D (6 bases). The germline V gene has CDR1 LNHDA and CDR2 SQIVND (reference sequence). With 5 bases removed from V and 3 bases from J, the gap between germline ends came to 16 bases. There are 15 residues in the CDR3. CDR3 loop: CASSFQFQGYYGYTF. The CDR3 nucleotides read TGTGCCAGTAGTTTTCAGTTTCAGGGGTACTATGGCTACACCTTC.

Only one count was recorded for this clone. The rearrangement joins TRBV5-1 to TRBJ2-1; either TRBD1 or TRBD2 may supply D (5 bases each). V was pared by 0 bases and J by 4 bases, with 8 bases between. The CDR3 contains 14 residues. CDR1 SGHRS and CDR2 YFSETQ come from the germline V gene. The CDR3 DNA sequence: TGCGCCAGCAGCTTGGGGGACGAGTACAATGAGCAGTTCTTC. Protein: CASSLGDEYNEQFF.

The chain couples TRBV19 to TRBJ1-2; maybe TRBD1 (5 bases). This CDR3 is built from 16 residues. The V gene's germline CDR1 is LNHDA and CDR2 SQIVND (reference sequence). The V end was cut by 0 bases, the J end by 0 bases, with 11 bases between. The CDR3, as DNA: TGTGCCAGTAGTATAGAGGGCGACAGCCCTAACTATGGCTACACCTTC. It yields the protein CASSIEGDSPNYGYTF.

The chain recombines TRBV6-2 or TRBV6-3 with TRBJ2-5; D remains unclear. The CDR3 runs 14 residues. The germline V gene encodes CDR1 MNHEY and CDR2 SVGEGT. The V gene lost 2 bases and the J gene lost 1 base, with 8 bases spanning the gap. CDR3: CASSYVAPQETQYF. CDR3 nucleotides: TGTGCCAGCAGTTACGTGGCGCCCCAAGAGACCCAGTACTTC.

This chain uses TRBV30 with TRBJ2-7, with TRBD1 matching 7 bases. Germline V lookup: CDR1 GTSNPN, CDR2 SVGIG (reference sequence). CDR3 length equals 12 residues. The trim removed 1 base at V and 6 bases at J, leaving 3 bases unmatched. CDR3 sequence (DNA): TGTGCCTGGAGTGAAGGGGGCGTCGAGCAGTACTTC. It yields the protein CAWSEGGVEQYF.

CDR3 in amino acids: CASSPGTGGSYGYTF. CDR3 bases: TGTGCCAGCAGCCCCGGGACAGGGGGGTCATATGGCTACACCTTC. The rearrangement uses TRBV3-1 (or the pseudogene TRBV3-2) and TRBJ1-2; 11 bases fit TRBD1. This CDR3 is built from 15 residues. Germline CDR1 and CDR2: LGHDT and YNNKEL (reference sequence). V lost 4 bases to trimming and J lost 5 bases; unmatched junction nucleotides: 6.

V and J are TRBV27 and TRBJ1-5; 11 bases line up with TRBD1. The trim removed 0 bases at V and 7 bases at J, leaving 5 bases unmatched. Germline assignment: CDR1 MNHEY and CDR2 SMNVEV (reference sequence). CDR3 length: 16 amino acids. CDR3 residues: CASSLSGTGGGQPQHF. The CDR3, as DNA: TGTGCCAGCAGTTTATCGGGGACAGGGGGAGGGCAGCCCCAGCATTTT.

This clone is medium-sized by share. The gene calls are TRBV6-4 and TRBJ2-3; weak D call: TRBD1 (5 bases). V gave up 0 bases and J gave up 2 bases, with 12 bases separating them. Germline CDR1 MRHNA, CDR2 SNTAGT. There are 16 residues in the CDR3. The CDR3 region is CASSDSKLGDTDTQYF. CDR3 sequence (DNA): TGTGCCAGCAGTGACTCGAAGCTAGGGGACACAGATACGCAGTATTTT.

The rearrangement joins TRBV7-9 to TRBJ2-2, with D possibly TRBD1 on 6 matching bases. Deletions cut 0 bases from V and 4 bases from J, with 9 bases between. The CDR3 is made up of 15 amino acids. CDR1 is SEHNR, CDR2 FQNEAQ, per germline (reference sequence). The CDR3: CASSLASDSTGELFF. CDR3 in DNA: TGTGCCAGCAGCTTAGCTTCGGACAGCACCGGGGAGCTGTTTTTT.

The chain links TRBV15 to TRBJ2-5; 7 nucleotides agree with TRBD1. The germline V gene has CDR1 LNHNV and CDR2 YYDKDF (reference sequence). The length of the CDR3 is 16 residues. V gave up 1 base and J gave up 4 bases; unmatched junction bases: 9. The CDR3 coding sequence is TGTGCCACCAGCAGAGGGGTAACAGGGGCCGGAGAGACCCAGTACTTC. This encodes CATSRGVTGAGETQYF.

This sequence joins TRBV14 and TRBJ2-7; 10 bases align to TRBD2. The CDR3 covers 15 residues. The V gene's germline CDR1 is SGHDN and CDR2 FVKESK. J lost 2 bases, V lost 4 bases, and 5 bases had no gene match. The CDR3 region is CASSLLTSGAYEQYF. CDR3 in DNA: TGTGCCAGCAGCCTACTCACTAGCGGGGCCTACGAGCAGTACTTC. Supplemented by reference TRBV14 and TRBJ2-7, the full variable domain reads EAGVTQFPSHSVIEKGQTVTLRCDPISGHDNLYWYRRVMGKEIKFLLHFVKESKQDESGMPNNRFLAERTGGTYSTLKVQPAELEDSGVYFCASSLLTSGAYEQYFGPGTRLTVT.

V gene TRBV19 combines with J gene TRBJ2-1, with 9 positions matching TRBD2. Per the germline V gene, CDR1 is LNHDA and CDR2 is SQIVND (reference sequence). J gave up 7 bases and V 8 bases, and 12 bases lay outside the gene matches. The CDR3 is made up of 15 amino acids. The DNA of the CDR3 is TGTGCCAGTCAAGGCGGGGGGGAACCTCTAAATGAGCAGTTCTTC. Its protein product is CASQGGGEPLNEQFF.

The chain is built from TRBV5-1 and TRBJ2-7; unclear D gene. This CDR3 has 14 residues. The ends were cut back, 0 bases at V and 4 bases at J, with 11 bases in the middle. Germline V lookup: CDR1 SGHRS, CDR2 YFSETQ. CDR3: CASSLDAENYEQYF. CDR3 nucleotides: TGCGCCAGCAGCTTGGACGCCGAGAATTACGAGCAGTACTTC.

The rearrangement links TRBV28 to TRBJ1-2, with 7 bases identical to TRBD1. Per germline, CDR1 MDHEN and CDR2 SYDVKM. This CDR3 spans 13 amino acids. The J segment lost 7 bases and the V segment lost 7 bases, leaving 9 bases of the junction unmatched. CDR3 in amino acids: CASTDREAGGYTF. In DNA form, the CDR3 reads TGTGCCAGCACCGACAGGGAAGCTGGTGGCTACACCTTC.

The genes are TRBV5-1 and TRBJ2-3; TRBD2 is a possible D gene (5 bases). The length of the CDR3 is 15 residues. The ends were cut back, 4 bases at V and 1 base at J, with 13 bases in the middle. Germline V lookup: CDR1 SGHRS, CDR2 YFSETQ. DNA of the CDR3: TGCGCCAGCAGCCCGGGGTTCGCGCGCACAGATACGCAGTATTTT. Translation: CASSPGFARTDTQYF.

CDR3 sequence: CASRGHPTNTEAFF. The CDR3 DNA reads TGTGCCAGCAGGGGACACCCGACGAACACTGAAGCTTTCTTT. This chain connects TRBV28 to TRBJ1-1; a weak D match, TRBD1 (6 bases). The length of the CDR3 is 14 residues. The ends were cut back, 6 bases at V and 1 base at J, with 12 bases in the middle. Germline CDR1 and CDR2: MDHEN and SYDVKM.

The rearrangement joins TRBV4-2 to TRBJ1-1, with 10 positions matching TRBD1. Per germline, CDR1 LGHNA and CDR2 YNFKEQ. The CDR3 sequence is 16 residues long. V shed 3 bases, J shed 4 bases, and the junction held 8 bases outside the gene matches. As DNA, the CDR3 is TGTGCCAGCAGCCACAACACCGGGACAGGGGCCACTGAAGCTTTCTTT. Translation: CASSHNTGTGATEAFF.

The DNA for the CDR3 is TGCGCCAGCAGCCAAGAGGTCGCGGGAGAGGGGAATGAGCAGTTCTTC. It translates to CASSQEVAGEGNEQFF. J is TRBJ2-1 and V is TRBV4-3, with 7 positions matching TRBD2. The ends lost 0 bases at V and 7 bases at J; junction bases unmatched: 9. Germline assignment: CDR1 LGHNA and CDR2 YSLEER. The CDR3 totals 16 residues.

This chain's CDR3 is CASSSGDFRAPVREQYF. CDR3 DNA sequence: TGTGCCAGCAGCTCAGGGGATTTCCGGGCCCCGGTTCGCGAGCAGTACTTC. The chain couples TRBV7-2 to TRBJ2-7, with a tentative D call TRBD1 (6 bases). The CDR3 consists of 17 residues. Per germline, CDR1 SGHTA and CDR2 FQGNSA. V was clipped by 4 bases and J by 6 bases, with 25 bases between them.

The chain carries TRBV6-5 and TRBJ1-1, with 7 nucleotides matching TRBD1. The CDR3 spans 15 residues. V shed 6 bases, J shed 0 bases, and the junction held 7 bases outside the gene matches. Germline V lookup: CDR1 MNHEY, CDR2 SVGAGI. The CDR3 reads CASRKQDRMNTEAFF. The CDR3 nucleotides are TGTGCCAGCAGAAAACAGGACAGGATGAACACTGAAGCTTTCTTT.

The chain carries TRBV7-3 and TRBJ2-1, with 9 bases aligning to TRBD2. Germline assignment: CDR1 SGHTA and CDR2 FQGTGA. With V trimmed by 2 bases and J by 5 bases, 7 bases remained unmatched. The CDR3 sequence is 16 residues long. Here the CDR3 DNA reads TGTGCCAGCAGCTTATTGGGCGGGAGGGTAAACAATGAGCAGTTCTTC. This sequence encodes CASSLLGGRVNNEQFF.

V gene TRBV28 combines with J gene TRBJ1-1; 7 bases align to TRBD1. The CDR3 contains 17 residues. Looked up from germline, CDR1 is MDHEN and CDR2 is SYDVKM. V shed 4 bases and J 0 bases; nucleotides not matched to a gene: 11. CDR3 sequence reads: CASSSLGEGQMNTEAFF. The CDR3 coding sequence is TGTGCCAGCAGTTCACTAGGGGAGGGACAGATGAACACTGAAGCTTTCTTT. Using reference TRBV28 and TRBJ1-1 for the parts outside the CDR3, the full variable domain is DVKVTQSSRYLVKRTGEKVFLECVQDMDHENMFWYRQDPGLGLRLIYFSYDVKMKEKGDIPEGYSVSREKKERFSLILESASTNQTSMYLCASSSLGEGQMNTEAFFGQGTRLTVV.

This sequence joins TRBV19 and TRBJ1-1; 9 nucleotides match TRBD1. The V and J ends lost 8 bases and 4 bases, in that order; junction bases with no gene match: 5. CDR3 size: 13 residues. Germline CDR1 reads LNHDA; CDR2 reads SQIVND (reference sequence). The CDR3 reads CASATGGGTEAFF. The CDR3 nucleotides read TGTGCCAGTGCCACAGGGGGCGGCACTGAAGCTTTCTTT.